Below, 29 T cell receptor beta chains from the same sample are listed, as sequenced in a study of early T cells in non-severe SARS-CoV-2 infection. TCRdb reanalysed the 5' RACE reads using MiXCR and keeps one entry per CDR3 protein. In the table there are about 48,000 distinct CDR3 sequences, 7.7% of which are singletons. The sample comprised whole blood. Receptors originate from an adult who was a healthcare worker with PCR-confirmed SARS-CoV-2 infection or an uninfected control (not recorded which).

This clonotype was detected many times. The rearrangement links TRBV12-3 or TRBV12-4 to TRBJ2-7; tentative D call: TRBD1 (6 bases). The CDR3 covers 14 residues. Trimming took off 6 bases at V and 2 bases at J, with 14 bases between the two ends. Written as DNA, the CDR3 is TGTGCCAGCAGGGGGGACAAGACAGCCTACGAGCAGTACTTC. It codes for CASRGDKTAYEQYF.

This clonotype showed up many times. The V call is TRBV19, the J call TRBJ2-2; 14 bases are shared with TRBD2. Germline V gives CDR1 LNHDA, CDR2 SQIVND (reference sequence). V lost 4 bases and J lost 6; bases outside the gene matches: 1. The CDR3 spans 15 residues. Here the CDR3 reads CASSTGLAGAGELFF. For the CDR3, the DNA is TGTGCCAGTAGTACGGGACTAGCGGGGGCCGGGGAGCTGTTTTTT.

The rearrangement links TRBV28 to TRBJ2-3; the match to TRBD2 covers 8 bases. The CDR3 contains 16 residues. V was pared by 3 bases and J by 2 bases, with 7 bases of the junction left unmatched. Per germline, CDR1 MDHEN and CDR2 SYDVKM. The CDR3 region has the DNA TGTGCCAGCAGTTTGGATAGCGGGGCGACCACAGATACGCAGTATTTT. Translation: CASSLDSGATTDTQYF.

The chain combines TRBV28 with TRBJ2-7; maybe TRBD2 (6 bases). Germline values: CDR1 MDHEN, CDR2 SYDVKM. The CDR3 loop spans 14 amino acids. Trimming took off 5 bases at V and 5 bases at J, with 16 bases between the two ends. This CDR3 reads CASSPGTVPHEQYF. For the CDR3, the DNA is TGTGCCAGCAGTCCCGGGACTGTCCCTCACGAGCAGTACTTC.

The V and J genes are TRBV28 and TRBJ1-2, with no clear D. Germline assignment: CDR1 MDHEN and CDR2 SYDVKM. The V and J ends lost 5 bases and 13 bases respectively, with 17 bases between them. The CDR3 length is 12 residues. The CDR3: CASSPPTAVVTF. CDR3 nucleotide sequence: TGTGCCAGCAGTCCACCGACGGCCGTGGTCACCTTC.

In this sample, this clonotype turned up many times. The chain couples TRBV12-5 to TRBJ2-1; D is ambiguous. The CDR3 runs 11 residues. V lost 8 bases to trimming and J lost 6 bases, with 8 bases between them. Germline-derived CDR1 and CDR2 are LGHNT and FRNRAP. The CDR3 DNA sequence: TGTGCTAGTACCCGGAGCAATGAGCAGTTCTTC. It translates to CASTRSNEQFF.

This clonotype was observed a few times. The chain combines TRBV6-6 with TRBJ1-5; 9 nucleotides align to TRBD1. J was trimmed by 4 bases and V by 6 bases; bases with no gene match: 4. The CDR3 runs 14 residues. Per germline, CDR1 MNHNY and CDR2 SVGAGI (reference sequence). CDR3 DNA: TGTGCCAGCAGGGGAGGACAGGGGAATCAGCCCCAGCATTTT. This gives the protein CASRGGQGNQPQHF.

The gene calls are TRBV29-1 and TRBJ1-3, with no clear D. In germline, CDR1 is SQVTM, CDR2 ANQGSEA. The length of the CDR3 is 11 residues. Trimming took 7 bases from V and 0 from J, leaving 4 bases between them. CDR3 sequence reads: CSAFSGNTIYF. Written as DNA, the CDR3 is TGCAGCGCCTTCTCTGGAAACACCATATATTTT.

This clonotype was seen many times. The chain joins TRBV7-9 to TRBJ1-6; a weak D match, TRBD1 (6 bases). The CDR3 is 14 residues long. V lost 1 base to trimming and J lost 10 bases, with 11 bases between them. Per the germline V gene, CDR1 is SEHNR and CDR2 is FQNEAQ (reference sequence). The chain's CDR3 is CASSLVQGGSPLHF. The CDR3 DNA follows: TGTGCCAGCAGCTTAGTACAGGGTGGCTCACCCCTCCACTTT.

This rearrangement joins TRBV4-1 to TRBJ1-1; 10 bases align to TRBD1. Germline assignment: CDR1 MGHRA and CDR2 YSYEKL. Germline trimming cut 2 bases from V and 8 bases from J; bases unmatched to any gene: 17. CDR3 length: 18 amino acids. The CDR3 spells CASSQLGTGASSGPEAFF. The DNA for the CDR3 is TGCGCCAGCAGCCAACTAGGGACAGGGGCATCATCCGGCCCCGAAGCTTTCTTT.

The table lists this clonotype with a few counts. V gene TRBV5-1 combines with J gene TRBJ2-2; 9 nucleotides match TRBD2. Per the germline V gene, CDR1 is SGHRS and CDR2 is YFSETQ. The CDR3 is 15 residues long. The ends lost 3 bases at V and 6 bases at J; junction bases unmatched: 6. CDR3: CASSSTSGSPGELFF. As DNA, the CDR3 is TGCGCCAGCAGCTCGACTAGCGGAAGCCCCGGGGAGCTGTTTTTT. The full variable domain, its missing parts supplied by reference TRBV5-1 and TRBJ2-2, is KAGVTQTPRYLIKTRGQQVTLSCSPISGHRSVSWYQQTPGQGLQFLFEYFSETQRNKGNFPGRFSGRQFSNSRSEMNVSTLELGDSALYLCASSSTSGSPGELFFGEGSRLTVL.

This clonotype occurred many times. The chain carries TRBV7-9 and TRBJ1-4, with TRBD1 identical over 11 bases. Germline values: CDR1 SEHNR, CDR2 FQNEAQ (reference sequence). The CDR3 extends over 14 amino acids. The V and J ends lost 5 bases and 7 bases, in that order; junction bases with no gene match: 3. The CDR3 here is CASSGQGATEKLFF. DNA of the CDR3: TGTGCCAGCAGCGGACAGGGGGCGACTGAAAAACTGTTTTTT. Together with reference TRBV7-9 and TRBJ1-4, the CDR3 gives the full variable domain: DTGVSQNPRHKITKRGQNVTFRCDPISEHNRLYWYRQTLGQGPEFLTYFQNEAQLEKSRLLSDRFSAERPKGSFSTLEIQRTEQGDSAMYLCASSGQGATEKLFFGSGTQLSVL.

The chain has TRBV3-1 and TRBJ1-1, with D uncertain. Germline values: CDR1 LGHDT, CDR2 YNNKEL (reference sequence). V lost 4 bases, J lost 1 base, and 7 bases lay in between. The CDR3 length is 13 residues. CDR3 loop: CASSLAKNTEAFF. The CDR3 nucleotides read TGTGCCAGCAGCCTGGCCAAGAACACTGAAGCTTTCTTT.

This clonotype was seen a handful of times. The chain joins TRBV5-5 to TRBJ2-4, with 9 bases fitting TRBD2. V shed 4 bases and J 0 bases; nucleotides not matched to a gene: 8. Germline V gives CDR1 SGHKS, CDR2 YYEKEE (reference sequence). The CDR3 runs to 17 residues. This CDR3 reads CASSPTSGGLAKNIQYF. The CDR3 DNA reads as TGTGCCAGCAGCCCAACAAGCGGGGGGTTAGCCAAAAACATTCAGTACTTC.

The V call is TRBV24-1, the J call TRBJ2-1, with D maybe TRBD1 (6 bases). Trimming removed 5 bases at V and 1 base at J, with 11 bases between. This CDR3 contains 15 residues. Germline V lookup: CDR1 KGHDR, CDR2 SFDVKD. CDR3 protein: CATSAVRGSYNEQFF. In nucleotides, the CDR3 is TGTGCCACCAGTGCCGTCAGGGGTTCCTACAATGAGCAGTTCTTC.

This clonotype was seen a few times. This sequence joins TRBV6-6 and TRBJ1-2; no reliable D call. This CDR3 comprises 12 residues. Trimming removed 6 bases from V and 7 bases from J, with 12 bases in between. The germline gives CDR1 MNHNY, CDR2 SVGAGI (reference sequence). The CDR3 loop reads CASSSLQSGYTF. CDR3 nucleotides: TGTGCCAGCAGCAGCCTCCAGTCTGGCTACACCTTC.

This clonotype was detected a few times. This chain joins TRBV12-3 or TRBV12-4 and TRBJ2-3, with a possible D match to TRBD2 (7 bases). The CDR3 is made up of 15 amino acids. V lost 4 bases, J lost 1 base, and 12 bases lay in between. CDR3 DNA sequence: TGTGCCAGCAGTTCGGGGGGCTCTCGCACAGATACGCAGTATTTT. The encoded protein is CASSSGGSRTDTQYF.

This clonotype was seen a few times. This rearrangement joins TRBV20-1 to TRBJ2-3, with TRBD2 matching 10 bases. Per the germline V gene, CDR1 is DFQATT and CDR2 is SNEGSKA (reference sequence). The CDR3 has 19 residues. J gave up 0 bases and V 0 bases, and 12 bases lay outside the gene matches. CDR3 DNA: TGCAGTGCTAGAGATGACGGGACTAGCGAGAAATCTAGCACAGATACGCAGTATTTT. Amino acids: CSARDDGTSEKSSTDTQYF.

This clonotype has just a few counts. The V call is TRBV7-8, the J call TRBJ2-6; unclear D gene. The germline gives CDR1 SGHVS, CDR2 FQNEAQ. Trimming removed 1 base from V and 4 bases from J, with 14 bases in between. The length of the CDR3 is 17 residues. The CDR3, as DNA: TGTGCCAGCAGCTTAGAGTTTTATGGTTCAGGGGCCAACGTCCTGACTTTC. It is translated as CASSLEFYGSGANVLTF.

This clonotype came up many times. This sequence joins TRBV6-4 and TRBJ1-5; 8 bases map to TRBD1. The CDR3 runs 15 residues. With V trimmed by 6 bases and J by 2 bases, 6 bases remained unmatched. Germline CDR1 reads MRHNA; CDR2 reads SNTAGT. The CDR3 DNA reads as TGTGCCAGCAGCGTACAGGGGGGGCGCAATCAGCCCCAGCATTTT. It codes for CASSVQGGRNQPQHF.

At least ten counts were recorded for this clonotype. This rearrangement joins TRBV6-1 to TRBJ1-5; no reliable D call. Trimming left V 2 bases short and J 1 base short, with 12 bases between. Germline values: CDR1 MNHNS, CDR2 SASEGT. CDR3 length: 16 residues. CDR3 bases: TGTGCCAGCAGTGAATGGAACGCGGGGAGCAATCAGCCCCAGCATTTT. Residues: CASSEWNAGSNQPQHF.

This clonotype was seen at least ten times. The chain links TRBV3-1 to TRBJ1-2; 8 nucleotides match TRBD1. This CDR3 region has 15 residues. CDR1 is LGHDT and CDR2 is YNNKEL in the germline V gene (reference sequence). J gave up 4 bases and V 0 bases, and 4 bases lay outside the gene matches. The CDR3 sequence is CASSQDPTGAYGYTF. The CDR3, as DNA: TGTGCCAGCAGCCAAGACCCGACAGGGGCCTATGGCTACACCTTC.

This clonotype has ten or more counts. The V call is TRBV3-1, the J call TRBJ1-4; D is unclear. Trimming cost V 1 base and J 10 bases, with 4 bases left between them. The germline V gene has CDR1 LGHDT and CDR2 YNNKEL (reference sequence). The CDR3 contains 11 residues. CDR3 region: CASSQVGKLFF. The CDR3 DNA reads TGTGCCAGCAGCCAAGTGGGAAAACTGTTTTTT.

There are many counts of this clonotype. The V and J genes are TRBV30 and TRBJ1-1; D gene unclear. CDR1 is GTSNPN, CDR2 SVGIG, per germline (reference sequence). This CDR3 region has 13 residues. Trimming shortened V by 3 bases and J by 0 bases, and 8 bases separated the two germline ends. The CDR3 loop is CAWRDGMNTEAFF. The DNA for the CDR3 is TGTGCCTGGAGGGACGGCATGAACACTGAAGCTTTCTTT.

This clonotype showed up just a few times. This chain links TRBV7-8 with TRBJ1-2, with a tentative D call TRBD1 (6 bases). V lost 4 bases and J 4 bases, leaving 10 bases between the germline ends. The germline gives CDR1 SGHVS, CDR2 FQNEAQ. The CDR3 spans 13 residues. The CDR3 protein is CASSSTGGYGYTF. CDR3 DNA: TGTGCCAGCAGCTCGACAGGCGGCTATGGCTACACCTTC.

The chain combines TRBV2 with TRBJ2-3; the match to TRBD2 covers 8 bases. V was pared by 6 bases and J by 7 bases, with 6 bases of the junction left unmatched. Germline CDR1 is SNHLY and CDR2 is FYNNEI. This CDR3 has 13 amino acids. In DNA form, the CDR3 reads TGTGCCAGCAGATCGGGGGGGCGGAATACGCAGTATTTT. It codes for CASRSGGRNTQYF.

This clonotype came up many times. The chain carries TRBV6-2 or TRBV6-3 and TRBJ1-1; D might be TRBD1 (6 bases). Trimming removed 5 bases from V and 8 bases from J, with 15 bases in between. CDR3 length: 13 residues. In germline, CDR1 is MNHEY, CDR2 SVGEGT. The CDR3 loop reads CASSRPIGTEAFF. CDR3 sequence (DNA): TGTGCCAGCAGTCGCCCGATAGGGACAGAAGCTTTCTTT.

This clonotype was recorded many times. The CDR3, as DNA: TGCAGTGCTAGCTTGCCCCCAAATCAGCCCCAGCATTTT. Encoded protein: CSASLPPNQPQHF. The chain combines TRBV20-1 with TRBJ1-5; no clear D. Deletions cut 3 bases from V and 4 bases from J, with 10 bases between. CDR1 is DFQATT and CDR2 is SNEGSKA in the germline V gene (reference sequence). The CDR3 has 13 residues.

This clonotype appeared a few times. The V call is TRBV4-1, the J call TRBJ1-1; D remains unclear. Trimming left V 4 bases short and J 6 bases short, with 18 bases between. Germline assignment: CDR1 MGHRA and CDR2 YSYEKL. The CDR3 sequence is 15 residues long. CDR3 amino acids: CASSPGVLVPAEAFF. As DNA, the CDR3 is TGCGCCAGCAGCCCAGGAGTGCTGGTGCCCGCTGAAGCTTTCTTT.